This T cell receptor (beta chain) is from a study of blood T cell repertoires in COVID-19. The data were produced by immunoSEQ multiplex PCR, yet TCRdb's version contains in-frame clones alone and is incomplete. The sample yields 230,000 or so clones, about 86% seen once. V was clipped by 2 bases and J by 3 bases, with 16 bases between them. The length of the CDR3 is 17 residues. This sequence was found in a man between 50 and 59 years old who had recovered from COVID-19. Sample: PBMCs or T cells enriched from blood (not recorded which). This rearrangement joins TRBV23-1 to TRBJ2-2; a weak D match, TRBD2 (6 bases). TRBV23-1 is flagged as an ORF with uncertain function. CDR3 sequence reads: CASSQAYGRAHTGELFF. CDR3 DNA sequence: TGCGCCAGCAGTCAAGCTTACGGGAGAGCGCACACCGGGGAGCTGTTTTTT.